This TCR beta chain was observed in a study of identical twins. MiXCR, applied by TCRdb to the 5' RACE reads, yields one record per CDR3 protein. This sample has about 100,000 distinct CDR3 sequences, with 4.5% to 6.5% found just once. V was trimmed by 5 bases and J by 9 bases, leaving 14 bases between them. The CDR3 spans 13 residues. Many counts were recorded for this clonotype. Its specificity is not known. Study-wide points: Twin pairs' shared out-of-frame alpha sequences were enriched in low generation probability. Insertions ran lower in abundant cord blood beta clonotypes, though not in memory repertoires.

There were only healthy Caucasians among the donors. The chain combines TRBV12-3 or TRBV12-4 with TRBJ2-4, with D perhaps assigned TRBD1 or TRBD2 (6 bases each). This receptor was identified in a woman between 50 and 59 years old in good health. Sequencing was done on a sample of memory T cells sorted from blood. The CDR3 coding sequence is TGTGCCAGCAGTCCAGGGGACGGGGGCATTCAGTACTTC. Its protein is CASSPGDGGIQYF.